The clone carrying this T cell receptor (beta chain) turned up a few times. Its matching antigen is unknown. This specimen belongs to a study of T cell repertoires in cytomegalovirus infection. In the study overall: Public TCR beta signature analysis indicated the presence of both CMV infection and matching HLA type.

TCRdb used MiXCR to reprocess the reads, holding one entry per CDR3 protein. The sample yields roughly 180,000 distinct CDR3 sequences, about a fifth seen once. Germline assignment: CDR1 MNHNY and CDR2 SVGAGI (reference sequence). Trimming removed 2 bases from V and 3 bases from J, with 11 bases in between. CDR3 size: 15 residues. The rearrangement uses TRBV6-6 and TRBJ1-5; weak D call: TRBD1 (5 bases). The specimen was CD8+ T cells from cultured PBMCs, collected from culture after CMV antigen stimulation. The source of this sequence is a human donor in good health (CMV status not recorded). Some clones in this sample may be carry-over from other donors' samples. The CDR3 DNA reads as TGTGCCAGCAGTTACCCGGGGGTCGCCAATCAGCCCCAGCATTTT. It encodes CASSYPGVANQPQHF.